Listed here are 29 T cell receptor beta chains from one sample, sequenced in a study of shared clonotypes between healthy human individuals. TCRdb's table, derived via immunoSEQ multiplex PCR, lists solely in-frame clones and lacks some. This repertoire shows about 680,000 clones, roughly 73% found once; its top ten account for roughly 1.9%. Source material: memory CD4+ T cells sorted from blood. Subset specified: CD45RA-negative fraction. The receptor set was obtained from a woman aged 25 to 45 in good health.

The V call is TRBV7-8, the J call TRBJ2-7, with 11 bases aligning to TRBD1. CDR1 SGHVS and CDR2 FQNEAQ come from the germline V gene. With V trimmed by 5 bases and J by 3 bases, 15 bases remained unmatched. The CDR3 loop spans 18 amino acids. The CDR3 loop reads CASSKDGTGGSSYYEQYF. CDR3 nucleotide sequence: TGTGCCAGCAGCAAGGACGGGACAGGGGGGTCTTCTTACTACGAGCAGTACTTC.

J is TRBJ1-5 and V is TRBV6-1; D is unclear. Germline CDR1 and CDR2: MNHNS and SASEGT. Trimming shortened V by 0 bases and J by 1 base, and 16 bases separated the two germline ends. The CDR3 length is 18 residues. This CDR3 reads CASSEAFWVMASNQPQHF. CDR3 in DNA: TGTGCCAGCAGTGAAGCGTTCTGGGTTATGGCGAGCAATCAGCCCCAGCATTTT.

The rearrangement links TRBV4-2 to TRBJ2-7, with TRBD2 identical over 8 bases. The V and J ends lost 0 bases and 2 bases, in that order; junction bases with no gene match: 6. From germline, CDR1 is LGHNA and CDR2 YNFKEQ. The CDR3 is 16 residues long. CDR3: CASSQDESSGTYEQYF. The CDR3 DNA sequence: TGTGCCAGCAGCCAAGATGAGAGTAGCGGGACCTACGAGCAGTACTTC.

This clone has just one count. The V call is TRBV5-1, the J call TRBJ2-7; D uncertain. The ends were cut back, 0 bases at V and 6 bases at J, with 10 bases in the middle. The germline V gene has CDR1 SGHRS and CDR2 YFSETQ. The CDR3 has 13 residues. This CDR3 is CASSLVAAREQYF. In DNA, the CDR3 is TGCGCCAGCAGCTTGGTAGCAGCTCGCGAGCAGTACTTC.

This chain links TRBV2 with TRBJ2-6; D perhaps matches TRBD2 (6 bases). The germline gives CDR1 SNHLY, CDR2 FYNNEI. The CDR3 is 18 amino acids. V lost 4 bases, J lost 2 bases, and 18 bases lay in between. CDR3 loop: CASSGWRVGHAGANVLTF. The CDR3 DNA follows: TGTGCCAGCAGTGGCTGGAGGGTAGGTCATGCTGGGGCCAACGTCCTGACTTTC.

V usage is TRBV29-1 and J usage is TRBJ2-3; TRBD2 agrees at 10 bases. There are 12 residues in the CDR3. The V gene end was trimmed by 6 bases and the J gene end by 5 bases; junction bases not matched to a gene: 2. The germline V gene has CDR1 SQVTM and CDR2 ANQGSEA. The CDR3 bases are TGCAGCGTCAGACTAGCGGGAGATACGCAGTATTTT. Its protein product is CSVRLAGDTQYF.

The chain couples TRBV9 to TRBJ2-2; D is perhaps TRBD1 or TRBD2 (6 bases each). CDR1 is SGDLS, CDR2 YYNGEE, per germline. The length of the CDR3 is 14 residues. V lost 5 bases, J lost 10 bases, and 18 bases lay in between. The CDR3 nucleotides are TGTGCCAGCAGTCGAGGGGGGCTCGCAAAGGAGCTGTTTTTT. Translation: CASSRGGLAKELFF.

This chain joins TRBV25-1 and TRBJ1-5, with TRBD1 as a possible D gene (5 bases). This CDR3 is built from 14 residues. Trimming took 5 bases from V and 4 from J, leaving 12 bases between them. Looked up from germline, CDR1 is MGHDK and CDR2 is SYGVNS. The CDR3: CASSTDSDNQPQHF. Written as DNA, the CDR3 is TGTGCCAGCAGTACCGACAGTGATAATCAGCCCCAGCATTTT.

The chain is built from TRBV28 and TRBJ2-6; the D is unclear. The CDR3 covers 13 residues. Germline CDR1 is MDHEN and CDR2 is SYDVKM. CDR3 in DNA: TGTGGGGCGCGGTACTCTGGGGCCAACGTCCTGACTTTC. Its protein product is CGARYSGANVLTF. Together with reference TRBV28 and TRBJ2-6, the CDR3 gives the full variable domain: DVKVTQSSRYLVKRTGEKVFLECVQDMDHENMFWYRQDPGLGLRLIYFSYDVKMKEKGDIPEGYSVSREKKERFSLILESASTNQTSMYLCGARYSGANVLTFGAGSRLTVL.

This clone showed up just a few times. Other DNA sequences of this sample code for an identical CDR3. The V gene is TRBV28, the J gene TRBJ2-1; the D is unclear. Germline loops: CDR1 MDHEN, CDR2 SYDVKM. The V end lost 2 bases, the J end lost 2 bases, and 7 bases lay between the germline ends. The CDR3 is 14 amino acids. CDR3 amino acids: CASSLPTTYNEQFF. CDR3 in DNA: TGTGCCAGCAGTTTACCAACAACCTACAATGAGCAGTTCTTC.

The table lists this clone with a few counts. In the same sample, other DNA sequences code for this CDR3. This rearrangement joins TRBV15 to TRBJ2-7, with D tentatively TRBD2 (6 bases). This CDR3 comprises 14 residues. V was clipped by 1 base and J by 2 bases, with 9 bases between them. Germline CDR1 reads LNHNV; CDR2 reads YYDKDF (reference sequence). CDR3 DNA sequence: TGTGCCACCAGCAGAGTTAGCGGAGCCTACGAGCAGTACTTC. It is translated as CATSRVSGAYEQYF. Complete variable domain (other parts from reference TRBV15 and TRBJ2-7): DAMVIQNPRYQVTQFGKPVTLSCSQTLNHNVMYWYQQKSSQAPKLLFHYYDKDFNNEADTPDNFQSRRPNTSFCFLDIRSPGLGDTAMYLCATSRVSGAYEQYFGPGTRLTVT.

The chain combines TRBV28 with TRBJ2-7; 7 nucleotides align to TRBD1. CDR1 is MDHEN and CDR2 is SYDVKM in the germline V gene. CDR3 size: 12 residues. Unmatched junction bases numbered 4, after V lost 2 bases and J lost 9 bases. The CDR3 is CASSLRYRGQYF. DNA for the CDR3: TGTGCCAGCAGTTTAAGGTACAGGGGGCAGTACTTC.

The gene calls are TRBV7-2 and TRBJ2-2; D unresolved. Germline-derived CDR1 and CDR2 are SGHTA and FQGNSA. Trimming pared 2 bases from V and 4 bases from J, leaving 5 bases between. This CDR3 is 13 amino acids long. Written as DNA, the CDR3 is TGTGCCAGCAGCTTAAACCCCACCGGGGAGCTGTTTTTT. Encoded protein: CASSLNPTGELFF.

The chain recombines TRBV25-1 with TRBJ2-3; D gene unclear. The germline V gene encodes CDR1 MGHDK and CDR2 SYGVNS. Trimming shortened V by 3 bases and J by 2 bases, and 9 bases separated the two germline ends. There are 14 residues in the CDR3. Here the CDR3 reads CASSDSLVTDTQYF. CDR3 bases: TGTGCCAGCAGTGACAGTCTAGTCACAGATACGCAGTATTTT. Full variable domain (remainder filled in from reference TRBV25-1 and TRBJ2-3): EADIYQTPRYLVIGTGKKITLECSQTMGHDKMYWYQQDPGMELHLIHYSYGVNSTEKGDLSSESTVSRIRTEHFPLTLESARPSHTSQYLCASSDSLVTDTQYFGPGTRLTVL.

V and J are TRBV7-9 and TRBJ1-5, with TRBD1 matching 9 bases. Trimming at V came to 5 bases and at J to 6 bases, leaving 8 bases not matched to a gene. The length of the CDR3 is 15 residues. Germline assignment: CDR1 SEHNR and CDR2 FQNEAQ (reference sequence). The CDR3 DNA follows: TGTGCCAGCAGCGAAACAGGGGGCGTTGGTCAGCCCCAGCATTTT. The encoded protein is CASSETGGVGQPQHF.

This clone was detected only a few times. This sequence joins TRBV4-2 and TRBJ2-2; perhaps D is TRBD1 or TRBD2 (5 bases each). Germline-derived CDR1 and CDR2 are LGHNA and YNFKEQ. Trimming took off 4 bases at V and 0 bases at J, with 15 bases between the two ends. This CDR3 contains 17 residues. CDR3 amino acids: CASSPTLGASNTGELFF. The DNA of the CDR3 is TGTGCCAGCAGCCCGACTCTCGGGGCATCGAACACCGGGGAGCTGTTTTTT.

The chain is built from TRBV7-3 and TRBJ2-7, with 7 nucleotides matching TRBD1. This CDR3 comprises 14 residues. V lost 5 bases to trimming and J lost 0 bases; unmatched junction nucleotides: 4. The germline gives CDR1 SGHTA, CDR2 FQGTGA. CDR3 DNA: TGTGCCAGCAGCGAACAGGGGTCCTCCTACGAGCAGTACTTC. This encodes CASSEQGSSYEQYF.

The chain joins TRBV6-1 to TRBJ2-7; D could derive from TRBD1 or TRBD2 (5 bases each). V was shortened by 7 bases and J by 4 bases, with 14 bases between the two germline ends. Germline CDR1 MNHNS, CDR2 SASEGT. The CDR3 totals 13 residues. This CDR3 reads CASTDSTGYEQYF. Here the CDR3 DNA reads TGTGCCAGCACTGACAGTACGGGGTACGAGCAGTACTTC.

This clone turned up a few times. V is TRBV4-1 and J is TRBJ1-2; no reliable D call. Germline CDR1 is MGHRA and CDR2 is YSYEKL. The CDR3 length is 16 residues. The V end lost 0 bases, the J end lost 8 bases, and 19 bases lay between the germline ends. The DNA for the CDR3 is TGCGCCAGCAGCCAAGAACAGCTTTGGGCGGGGAGAGGCTACACCTTC. Translating gives CASSQEQLWAGRGYTF.

This chain joins TRBV5-1 and TRBJ1-5, with 8 bases lining up with TRBD1. Per germline, CDR1 SGHRS and CDR2 YFSETQ. Trimming cost V 0 bases and J 0 bases; bases outside gene matches: 2. The CDR3 covers 16 residues. The CDR3 sequence: CASSLGTGPSNQPQHF. CDR3 nucleotide sequence: TGCGCCAGCAGCTTGGGGACAGGGCCTAGCAATCAGCCCCAGCATTTT.

The chain combines TRBV29-1 with TRBJ2-7; TRBD1 matches at 12 bases. Germline CDR1 reads SQVTM; CDR2 reads ANQGSEA. With 7 bases clipped from V and 6 bases from J, the junction kept 4 bases outside the gene matches. The CDR3 is 12 amino acids. The DNA of the CDR3 is TGCAGCGCACAGGGACAGGGGGCCGAGCAGTACTTC. Amino acid sequence: CSAQGQGAEQYF.

This clone was recorded a few times. The rearrangement uses TRBV19 and TRBJ1-5; 9 bases agree with TRBD1. The CDR3 runs 16 residues. Germline trimming cut 5 bases from V and 7 bases from J; bases unmatched to any gene: 12. The germline V gene has CDR1 LNHDA and CDR2 SQIVND (reference sequence). CDR3 region: CASSPLGTGLEQPQHF. The CDR3 nucleotides read TGTGCCAGTAGTCCCCTGGGGACAGGGCTAGAGCAGCCCCAGCATTTT.

This clone has ten or more counts. This chain uses TRBV19 with TRBJ1-5, with no clear D. The CDR3 runs 17 residues. CDR1 LNHDA and CDR2 SQIVND come from the germline V gene (reference sequence). The V and J ends lost 5 bases and 3 bases respectively, with 20 bases between them. CDR3 sequence: CASSEGPAQRINQPQHF. The CDR3, as DNA: TGTGCCAGTAGTGAGGGCCCCGCACAGAGAATCAATCAGCCCCAGCATTTT. Full variable domain (rest looked up from reference TRBV19 and TRBJ1-5): DGGITQSPKYLFRKEGQNVTLSCEQNLNHDAMYWYRQDPGQGLRLIYYSQIVNDFQKGDIAEGYSVSREKKESFPLTVTSAQKNPTAFYLCASSEGPAQRINQPQHFGDGTRLSIL.

Notes on this clone: The sample contains more than one DNA sequence encoding this CDR3. The V call is TRBV5-1, the J call TRBJ1-3; 7 positions match TRBD1. Losses at the gene ends were 4 bases for V and 3 bases for J; bases not matched to a gene: 4. The CDR3 covers 14 residues. The germline CDR1 and CDR2 sequences are SGHRS and YFSETQ. CDR3 protein: CASSLGTDGNTIYF. DNA for the CDR3: TGCGCCAGCAGCCTAGGGACAGATGGAAACACCATATATTTT.

This clone was observed a single time. This chain joins TRBV19 and TRBJ1-2, with a possible D match to TRBD1 (5 bases). Germline CDR1 is LNHDA and CDR2 is SQIVND (reference sequence). The CDR3 contains 16 residues. V lost 4 bases to trimming and J lost 8 bases, with 23 bases between them. As DNA, the CDR3 is TGTGCCAGTAGTAGCTTTACCGGGACCCCGGTGCGCGGCTACACCTTC. It yields the protein CASSSFTGTPVRGYTF.

This clone was observed a single time. The chain combines TRBV5-8 with TRBJ2-5; D unresolved. There are 14 residues in the CDR3. Germline V gives CDR1 SGHTS, CDR2 YDEGEE. With 0 bases removed from V and 5 bases from J, the gap between germline ends came to 11 bases. CDR3 protein: CASSLVQTRETQYF. The CDR3 bases are TGTGCCAGCAGCTTGGTGCAGACCAGGGAGACCCAGTACTTC.

The chain uses TRBV4-1 and TRBJ2-7; D possibly corresponds to TRBD1 (6 bases). The V gene's germline CDR1 is MGHRA and CDR2 YSYEKL. The V end was cut by 2 bases, the J end by 2 bases, with 10 bases between. The CDR3 runs to 14 residues. The CDR3 nucleotides read TGCGCCAGCAGCCAATACCGGGACACCTACGAGCAGTACTTC. Protein product: CASSQYRDTYEQYF.

This chain uses TRBV18 with TRBJ2-3; TRBD2 agrees at 10 bases. V dropped 6 bases and J dropped 2; count of bases not matched to a gene: 8. This CDR3 is built from 16 residues. Germline V gene lookup returns CDR1 KGHSH and CDR2 LQKENI. In nucleotides, the CDR3 is TGTGCCAGCTCCTCCCAACTAGCGGGGAACACAGATACGCAGTATTTT. Its protein product is CASSSQLAGNTDTQYF.

This clone was recorded at least ten times. This chain uses TRBV10-1 with TRBJ2-7; possibly TRBD2 for D (6 bases). V was pared by 3 bases and J by 0 bases, with 21 bases between. This CDR3 has 18 amino acids. Germline values: CDR1 WNHNN, CDR2 SYGVQD (reference sequence). For the CDR3, the DNA is TGCGCCAGCAGTGACCATACATCTAGCGCCTCAAGCTCCTACGAGCAGTACTTC. This codes for CASSDHTSSASSSYEQYF.